This T cell receptor (beta chain) was sequenced for a study of blood T cell repertoires in COVID-19 (dated by TCRdb to between 2020 and 2021). Broadly, across the study: Samples from collaborators originated in the United States, Italy and Spain and spanned both the acute and convalescent phases of COVID-19. The repertoires were made available in a free public database intended to serve as a resource for research on the immune response to SARS-CoV-2. Where available, HLA class I and class II types were taken from metadata supplied by the sample provider and were not determined by assay-based typing. Sample metadata almost always included a de-identified subject ID, COVID-19 status, age in years and sex. The material from the prospective study consisted of cDNA or gDNA derived from T cells, B-cell-depleted T cells, or PBMCs. Subjects who had been exposed to COVID-19, were actively infected with it, or had recovered from it provided the deeply sampled blood TCRbeta repertoires that made up the dataset. The samples were drawn from the first 160 participants of the ongoing ImmuneRACE study and from about 1,200 subjects provided by 6 global collaborators.

TCRbeta CDR3 regions were amplified from genomic DNA by means of the immunoSEQ Assay, a bias-controlled multiplex PCR. In the source study's methods: The number of nucleated cells in each sample was estimated from the amplification of reference gene primers within the assay. Sequence reads were collapsed and filtered to measure the absolute abundance of every unique TCRbeta CDR3 rearrangement. For each sample, productive Simpson clonality was calculated as the square root of Simpson's diversity index over productive rearrangements. The clones in this table, taken by TCRdb from immuneACCESS, are in-frame only. Not every clone is retained; where verified, under half of the shortfall comes from an unresolved V gene, and the cause of the rest is unknown. V, J and clone size were drawn from that table, and D and trimming were deduced from the DNA. The sample table shows around 620,000 clones, and about 90% are seen once. Clones ranked in the top ten supply over 0.2% of the sample.

Note on this clone: Its antigen remains unidentified. No per-base quality is available; no much larger clone lies one base away.

The full study reports these points: The amount of clinical and demographic metadata varied by source and participant and was provided uncurated.

Here V drops 1 base and J drops 8 bases, and the junction holds 8 bases not matched to any gene. Reading from cysteine to phenylalanine, the CDR3 counts 16 amino acids. Kept here is only the CDR3 DNA, which spans 48 bases and is read in frame from base 1. The germline V gene yields SGHAT for CDR1 and FQNNGV for CDR2. Collaborating institutions collected whole blood in K2EDTA tubes following their own protocols. Collaborator samples were shipped for TCRbeta analysis as frozen whole blood, isolated PBMCs, or DNA extracted from either sample type. The sample comprised peripheral blood. The chain employs TRBV11-2 and TRBJ2-1; TRBD2 aligns with 10 central bases. This sequence was found in a woman younger than 35 with acute or convalescent COVID-19. In nucleotides, the sequence is TGTGCCAGCAGCTTAGGGGCAGCGGGGGGGATCGATGAGCAGTTCTTC. This encodes CASSLGAAGGIDEQFF.